This TCR beta chain was observed in a study of control samples from healthy donors and cancer patients. Trimming at V came to 5 bases and at J to 0 bases, leaving 4 bases not matched to a gene. The germline CDR1 and CDR2 sequences are LNHDA and SQIVND (reference sequence). The CDR3 contains 15 residues. The assay was immunoSEQ multiplex PCR, and TCRdb's table has in-frame clones only and misses some. The table shows about 120,000 clones, with more than 70% occurring only once. The sample comprised blood. This chain links TRBV19 with TRBJ2-7; 10 positions agree with TRBD1. This sequence was found in a man aged 50-59 years in good health. The CDR3 DNA reads as TGTGCCAGTAGTCCGGGACAGGGGCCCTCCTACGAGCAGTACTTC. As protein: CASSPGQGPSYEQYF.